Reported below is one TCR beta chain. What it recognizes is unknown. These data are taken from a study of T-cell memory formation after mild COVID-19. Study findings and constraints: Memory sampled before infection contained some responding clones, suggesting cross-reactive memory joined. The main location of contracting CD4+ clones was CM and EM, and that of contracting CD8+ clones was EMRA.

TCR alpha and TCR beta cDNA libraries carrying sample barcodes and UMIs were produced by 5'RACE using constant-segment primers. TCRdb used MiXCR to reprocess the 5' RACE reads, holding one entry per CDR3 protein. This sample has about 62,000 distinct CDR3 sequences; about a tenth occur once, and the top ten carry around 1.1%. V gave up 1 base and J gave up 6 bases, with 16 bases separating them. The CDR3 spans 15 residues. Germline-derived CDR1 and CDR2 are MGHDK and SYGVNS. Specimen: PBMCs or a T cell subset sorted from them (not recorded which). The source of this sequence is a man aged 18 to 30 who had mild COVID-19 (a few samples of this study predate the infection). Cell type and time point are not known. V gene TRBV25-1 combines with J gene TRBJ2-7; TRBD1 or TRBD2 may be the D gene (5 bases each). The CDR3 DNA is TGTGCCAGCAGTGAATCTGTCGGGACCCGAGGCGAGCAGTACTTC. Its protein product is CASSESVGTRGEQYF.